These 24 T cell receptor beta chains share one sample of origin, sequenced in a study of blood T cell repertoires in COVID-19. Data came from immunoSEQ multiplex PCR; TCRdb stores just in-frame clones and leaves some out. The sample lists about 140,000 clones, about four fifths occurring once. The sample taken for sequencing was peripheral blood. These receptors originate from a human donor in a cohort sampled during active COVID-19.

V gene TRBV28 combines with J gene TRBJ2-5, with 13 positions matching TRBD2. With V trimmed by 5 bases and J by 4 bases, 4 bases remained unmatched. This CDR3 region has 15 residues. Germline CDR1 MDHEN, CDR2 SYDVKM. CDR3 sequence (DNA): TGTGCCAGCAGTGAACTAGCGGGGGGGCTAGAGACCCAGTACTTC. It yields the protein CASSELAGGLETQYF.

Comment on this clone: One end of the junction fails to match germline, which may point to a read error. This sample also contains other DNA sequences that code for the same CDR3. This chain links TRBV3-1 (or the pseudogene TRBV3-2) with TRBJ1-2, with 9 bases fitting TRBD1. CDR3 size: 13 residues. Germline loops: CDR1 LGHDT, CDR2 YNNKEL (reference sequence). CDR3 region: CASSPTGGYGYTF. CDR3 bases: TGTGCCAGCAGCCCAACAGGGGGCTATGGTTACACCTTC.

This sequence joins TRBV29-1 and TRBJ1-1; D unclear. Germline CDR1 reads SQVTM; CDR2 reads ANQGSEA. V shed 6 bases and J shed 5 bases, with 16 bases lying between them. There are 13 residues in the CDR3. CDR3 nucleotides: TGCAGCGTCCTCGACGGCGCGACAACTGAAGCTTTCTTT. It codes for CSVLDGATTEAFF.

This clone was seen once. The V gene is TRBV6-5, the J gene TRBJ2-7; 9 bases agree with TRBD1. Germline V gene lookup returns CDR1 MNHEY and CDR2 SVGAGI. The CDR3 runs to 15 residues. Losses at the gene ends were 8 bases for V and 3 bases for J; bases not matched to a gene: 11. CDR3 loop: CASLTITGGVYEQYF. The CDR3 coding sequence is TGTGCCAGCCTGACAATCACAGGGGGCGTCTACGAGCAGTACTTC.

CDR3 coding DNA: TGCGCCAGCAGCGGGGGACAGGGGTACTACGAGCAGTACTTC. Translation: CASSGGQGYYEQYF. This rearrangement joins TRBV5-1 to TRBJ2-7; 10 bases are a match to TRBD1. The CDR3 runs 14 residues. The V segment lost 4 bases and the J segment 3 bases; nucleotides outside the gene matches: 4. Germline CDR1 is SGHRS and CDR2 is YFSETQ. The full variable domain, rest sourced from reference TRBV5-1 and TRBJ2-7, is KAGVTQTPRYLIKTRGQQVTLSCSPISGHRSVSWYQQTPGQGLQFLFEYFSETQRNKGNFPGRFSGRQFSNSRSEMNVSTLELGDSALYLCASSGGQGYYEQYFGPGTRLTVT.

This chain uses TRBV18 with TRBJ2-5, with 7 bases lining up with TRBD1. The CDR3 has 13 amino acids. With V trimmed by 6 bases and J by 6 bases, 7 bases remained unmatched. Germline loops: CDR1 KGHSH, CDR2 LQKENI. CDR3 in amino acids: CASSDRTGQTQYF. The CDR3 DNA reads TGTGCCAGCTCGGACAGGACAGGCCAGACCCAGTACTTC.

This clone came up a few times. The chain is built from TRBV6-5 and TRBJ2-2; D is unresolved. Germline CDR1 reads MNHEY; CDR2 reads SVGAGI. The CDR3 runs to 15 residues. V gave up 0 bases and J gave up 1 base, with 6 bases separating them. CDR3 sequence: CASSYSWQNTGELFF. CDR3 nucleotide sequence: TGTGCCAGCAGTTACTCGTGGCAGAACACCGGGGAGCTGTTTTTT.

The genes are TRBV5-5 and TRBJ2-6, with D perhaps matching TRBD2 (5 bases). This CDR3 has 19 amino acids. Germline V CDR1 and CDR2: SGHKS, YYEKEE (reference sequence). Trimming shortened V by 2 bases and J by 0 bases, and 18 bases separated the two germline ends. CDR3 in amino acids: CASSFLGLLTSSGANVLTF. CDR3 bases: TGTGCCAGCAGCTTCCTAGGACTCTTGACCTCCTCTGGGGCCAACGTCCTGACTTTC.

This chain uses TRBV5-1 with TRBJ2-2, with 9 nucleotides matching TRBD1. CDR1 is SGHRS, CDR2 YFSETQ, per germline. V trimming: 4 bases; J trimming: 6 bases; junction bases outside the gene matches: 10. This CDR3 is 16 amino acids long. CDR3 nucleotide sequence: TGCGCCAGCAGCCAACCGGGACAGGGTGGTTCCGGGGAGCTGTTTTTT. This sequence encodes CASSQPGQGGSGELFF.

The J gene is TRBJ2-7, the V gene TRBV7-7, with 9 bases identical to TRBD1. This CDR3 is built from 13 residues. CDR1 SSHAT and CDR2 FNYEAQ come from the germline V gene (reference sequence). CDR3 bases: TGTGCTACGTGGGACAGGGTCGGTGACGAGCAGTACTTC. Translated: CATWDRVGDEQYF.

This clone was observed a few times. Different DNA sequences within this sample yield the same CDR3. The V gene is TRBV7-9, the J gene TRBJ1-1; maybe TRBD1 (5 bases). The CDR3 loop spans 14 amino acids. The germline V and J ends were trimmed by 3 bases and 4 bases, with 12 bases remaining between them. Germline V gives CDR1 SEHNR, CDR2 FQNEAQ (reference sequence). Here the CDR3 DNA reads TGTGCCAGCAGCTTTAGGGGTTCGGGCACTGAAGCTTTCTTT. Encoded protein: CASSFRGSGTEAFF.

The chain employs TRBV29-1 and TRBJ1-2; 7 bases line up with TRBD1. This CDR3 is built from 13 residues. CDR1 is SQVTM, CDR2 ANQGSEA, per germline. V shed 2 bases and J 7 bases; nucleotides not matched to a gene: 7. This CDR3 reads CSVETGQGGGYTF. The CDR3 DNA follows: TGCAGCGTTGAAACCGGGCAGGGGGGTGGCTACACCTTC.

The chain links TRBV7-8 to TRBJ1-1, with D possibly matching TRBD1 (5 bases). Germline CDR1 is SGHVS and CDR2 is FQNEAQ. Trimming took 3 bases from V and 1 from J, leaving 9 bases between them. This CDR3 has 14 amino acids. The CDR3 here is CASSFGHKNTEAFF. DNA for the CDR3: TGTGCCAGCAGCTTCGGACATAAGAACACTGAAGCTTTCTTT. The complete variable domain, with remaining parts taken from reference TRBV7-8 and TRBJ1-1, reads GAGVSQSPRYKVAKRGQDVALRCDPISGHVSLFWYQQALGQGPEFLTYFQNEAQLDKSGLPSDRFFAERPEGSVSTLKIQRTQQEDSAVYLCASSFGHKNTEAFFGQGTRLTVV.

This clone turned up a few times. The chain employs TRBV5-1 and TRBJ2-2; the match to TRBD2 covers 15 bases. This CDR3 contains 18 residues. After removal of 4 bases from V and 2 bases from J, the junction contained 6 bases not matched to a gene. Germline V gene sequence: CDR1 SGHRS, CDR2 YFSETQ. The CDR3 protein is CASSPWTSGGENTGELFF. In DNA form, the CDR3 reads TGCGCCAGCAGCCCCTGGACTAGCGGGGGGGAAAACACCGGGGAGCTGTTTTTT.

The chain carries TRBV5-5 and TRBJ1-1; TRBD1 is a possible D gene (6 bases). CDR3 length: 16 residues. Germline-derived CDR1 and CDR2 are SGHKS and YYEKEE (reference sequence). V lost 6 bases and J 1 base, leaving 19 bases between the germline ends. In DNA, the CDR3 is TGTGCCAGCACCCACAGCCTGGACAGACAGAACACTGAAGCTTTCTTT. The encoded protein is CASTHSLDRQNTEAFF.

This clone has a single count. The chain combines TRBV25-1 with TRBJ2-2, with D tentatively TRBD1 (6 bases). Per the germline V gene, CDR1 is MGHDK and CDR2 is SYGVNS. V lost 5 bases and J lost 0, with 13 bases in between. This CDR3 has 16 amino acids. The CDR3 here is CASSRPRTANTGELFF. CDR3 coding DNA: TGTGCCAGCAGTCGCCCGAGGACAGCGAACACCGGGGAGCTGTTTTTT.

The gene calls are TRBV9 and TRBJ2-2, with TRBD1 matching 8 bases. The CDR3 extends over 16 amino acids. CDR1 is SGDLS and CDR2 is YYNGEE in the germline V gene. Germline trimming cut 4 bases from V and 3 bases from J; bases unmatched to any gene: 8. The CDR3 coding sequence is TGTGCCAGCAGCCGGAGGACAGGGATCGACACCGGGGAGCTGTTTTTT. Translating it yields CASSRRTGIDTGELFF.

The CDR3 is CASSLSGTSEQYF. CDR3 nucleotides: TGTGCCAGCAGCTTGTCAGGGACTAGCGAGCAGTACTTC. The chain links TRBV5-4 to TRBJ2-7, with 8 bases that match TRBD2. The CDR3 totals 13 residues. Per the germline V gene, CDR1 is SGHNT and CDR2 is YYREEE (reference sequence). The ends lost 1 base at V and 6 bases at J; junction bases unmatched: 3.

This chain joins TRBV3-1 (or the pseudogene TRBV3-2) and TRBJ2-2, with D unresolved. Per germline, CDR1 LGHDT and CDR2 YNNKEL (reference sequence). The CDR3 spans 13 residues. The germline V and J ends were trimmed by 0 bases and 7 bases, with 6 bases remaining between them. The CDR3 DNA reads TGTGCCAGCAGCCAAGATCCCCACGGGGAGCTGTTTTTT. It translates to CASSQDPHGELFF.

The genes are TRBV14 and TRBJ2-1; no clear D gene. Trimming removed 4 bases from V and 7 bases from J, with 11 bases in between. This CDR3 comprises 13 residues. Germline CDR1 reads SGHDN; CDR2 reads FVKESK. This CDR3 reads CASSLLTENEQFF. The CDR3 DNA follows: TGTGCCAGCAGCCTCTTAACAGAGAATGAGCAGTTCTTC.

CDR3 region: CATRDWGESSYNSPLHF. CDR3 nucleotides: TGTGCCACGCGGGATTGGGGGGAGAGCTCCTATAATTCACCCCTCCACTTT. The J gene is TRBJ1-6, the V gene TRBV7-3; D perhaps matches TRBD1 (5 bases). Germline V gene lookup returns CDR1 SGHTA and CDR2 FQGTGA. CDR3 length equals 17 residues. Trimming took off 10 bases at V and 0 bases at J, with 19 bases between the two ends.

The chain carries TRBV5-1 and TRBJ2-1, with TRBD2 matching over 13 bases. Germline trimming cut 2 bases from V and 6 bases from J; bases unmatched to any gene: 5. Germline CDR1 SGHRS, CDR2 YFSETQ. The CDR3 has 16 amino acids. This CDR3 reads CASSFPGLAGANEQFF. CDR3 bases: TGCGCCAGCAGCTTCCCAGGACTAGCGGGGGCCAATGAGCAGTTCTTC.

The chain combines TRBV18 with TRBJ2-3; 9 positions agree with TRBD2. The ends lost 3 bases at V and 8 bases at J; junction bases unmatched: 12. Germline CDR1 KGHSH, CDR2 LQKENI. CDR3 length equals 16 residues. The CDR3 region has the DNA TGTGCCAGCTCACCCTTACCTGATCGAGCGGGGGGTACGCAGTATTTT. Its protein is CASSPLPDRAGGTQYF.

This clone was seen a single time. J is TRBJ2-1 and V is TRBV5-1, with a possible D match to TRBD1 (6 bases). Trimming shortened V by 3 bases and J by 6 bases, and 16 bases separated the two germline ends. Germline values: CDR1 SGHRS, CDR2 YFSETQ. This CDR3 has 15 amino acids. CDR3 sequence: CASSYSQGSGNEQFF. The CDR3 DNA reads TGCGCCAGCAGCTACTCACAGGGATCCGGCAATGAGCAGTTCTTC.